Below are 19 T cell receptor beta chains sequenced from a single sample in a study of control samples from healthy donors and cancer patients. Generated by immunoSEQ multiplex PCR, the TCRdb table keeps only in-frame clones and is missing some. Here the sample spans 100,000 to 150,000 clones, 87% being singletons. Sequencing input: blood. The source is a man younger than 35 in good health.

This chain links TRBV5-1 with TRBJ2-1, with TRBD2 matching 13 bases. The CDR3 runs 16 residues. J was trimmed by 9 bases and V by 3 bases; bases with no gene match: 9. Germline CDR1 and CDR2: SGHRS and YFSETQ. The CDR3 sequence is CASSSLAGGPRGEQFF. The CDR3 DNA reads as TGCGCCAGCAGCTCACTAGCGGGAGGGCCACGGGGTGAGCAGTTCTTC.

This CDR3 reads CASSREPASNIQYF. In nucleotides, the CDR3 is TGCGCCAGCAGCCGGGAACCTGCCTCCAACATTCAGTACTTC. This chain joins TRBV5-1 and TRBJ2-4; the D gene is possibly TRBD2 (5 bases). V dropped 4 bases and J dropped 7 bases, with 15 bases sitting between them. CDR1 is SGHRS and CDR2 is YFSETQ in the germline V gene. This CDR3 has 14 residues.

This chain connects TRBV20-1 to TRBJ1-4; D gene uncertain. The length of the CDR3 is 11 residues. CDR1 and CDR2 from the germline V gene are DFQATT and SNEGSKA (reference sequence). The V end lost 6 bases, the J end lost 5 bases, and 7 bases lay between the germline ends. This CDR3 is CSATGNEKLFF. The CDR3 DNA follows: TGCAGTGCAACGGGGAATGAAAAACTGTTTTTT.

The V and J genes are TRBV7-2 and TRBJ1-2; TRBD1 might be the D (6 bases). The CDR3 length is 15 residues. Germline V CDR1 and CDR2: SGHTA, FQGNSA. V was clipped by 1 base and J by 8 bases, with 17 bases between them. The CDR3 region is CASSLDSGQGRGYTF. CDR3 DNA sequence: TGTGCCAGCAGCTTAGACTCAGGCCAGGGGCGCGGCTACACCTTC.

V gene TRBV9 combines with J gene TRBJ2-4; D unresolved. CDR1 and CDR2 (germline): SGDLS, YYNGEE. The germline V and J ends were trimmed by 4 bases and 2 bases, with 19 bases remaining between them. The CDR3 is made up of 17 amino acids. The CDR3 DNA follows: TGTGCCAGCAGCCCCGGCGGCAGAGGCGTATCCAAAAACATTCAGTACTTC. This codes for CASSPGGRGVSKNIQYF.

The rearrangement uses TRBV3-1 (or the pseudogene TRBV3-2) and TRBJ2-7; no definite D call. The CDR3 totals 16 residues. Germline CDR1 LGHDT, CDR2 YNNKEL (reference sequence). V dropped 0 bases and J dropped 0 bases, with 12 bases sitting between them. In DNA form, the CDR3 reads TGTGCCAGCAGCCAAGATGGGGAAAGGCCCTCCTACGAGCAGTACTTC. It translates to CASSQDGERPSYEQYF.

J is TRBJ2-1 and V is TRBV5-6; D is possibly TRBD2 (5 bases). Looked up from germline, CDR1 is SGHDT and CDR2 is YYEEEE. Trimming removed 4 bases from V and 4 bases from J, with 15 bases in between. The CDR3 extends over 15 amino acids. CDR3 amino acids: CASSLRGLVYNEQFF. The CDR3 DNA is TGTGCCAGCAGCCTACGGGGTCTTGTTTACAATGAGCAGTTCTTC.

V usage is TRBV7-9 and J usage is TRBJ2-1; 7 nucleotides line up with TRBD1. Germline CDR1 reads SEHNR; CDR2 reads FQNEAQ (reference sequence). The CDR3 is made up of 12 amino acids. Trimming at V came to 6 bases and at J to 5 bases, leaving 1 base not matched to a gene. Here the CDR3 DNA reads TGTGCCAGCAGTGGGACAGACAATGAGCAGTTCTTC. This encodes CASSGTDNEQFF. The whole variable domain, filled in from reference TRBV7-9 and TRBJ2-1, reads DTGVSQNPRHKITKRGQNVTFRCDPISEHNRLYWYRQTLGQGPEFLTYFQNEAQLEKSRLLSDRFSAERPKGSFSTLEIQRTEQGDSAMYLCASSGTDNEQFFGPGTRLTVL.

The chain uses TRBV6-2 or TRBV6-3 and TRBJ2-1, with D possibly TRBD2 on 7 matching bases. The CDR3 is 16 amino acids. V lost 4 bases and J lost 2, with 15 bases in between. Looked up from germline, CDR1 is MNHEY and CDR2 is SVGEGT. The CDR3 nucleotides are TGTGCCAGCAGTTCCAGGGGTCTAGCGGCCTACAATGAGCAGTTCTTC. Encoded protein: CASSSRGLAAYNEQFF.

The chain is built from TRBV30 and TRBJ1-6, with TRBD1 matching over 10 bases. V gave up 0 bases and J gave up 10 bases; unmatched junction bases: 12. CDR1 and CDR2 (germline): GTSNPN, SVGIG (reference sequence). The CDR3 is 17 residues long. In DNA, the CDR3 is TGTGCCTGGAGTGTCCGGACAGGGGGAACTATCGGCTCACCCCTCCACTTT. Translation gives CAWSVRTGGTIGSPLHF.

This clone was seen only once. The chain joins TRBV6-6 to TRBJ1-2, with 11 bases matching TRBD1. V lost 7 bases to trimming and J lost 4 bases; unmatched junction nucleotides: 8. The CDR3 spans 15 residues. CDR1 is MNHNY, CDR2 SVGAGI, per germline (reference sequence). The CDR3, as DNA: TGTGCCAGCACCCTAGGACAGGGGGCGCGCTATGGCTACACCTTC. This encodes CASTLGQGARYGYTF.

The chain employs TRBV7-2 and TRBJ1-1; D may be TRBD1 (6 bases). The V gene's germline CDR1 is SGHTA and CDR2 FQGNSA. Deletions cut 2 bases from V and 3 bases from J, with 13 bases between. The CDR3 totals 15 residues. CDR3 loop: CASSLTGGAYTEAFF. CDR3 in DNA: TGTGCCAGCAGCTTAACCGGGGGCGCGTACACTGAAGCTTTCTTT. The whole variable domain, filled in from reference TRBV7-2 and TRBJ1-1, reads GAGVSQSPSNKVTEKGKDVELRCDPISGHTALYWYRQSLGQGLEFLIYFQGNSAPDKSGLPSDRFSAERTGGSVSTLTIQRTQQEDSAVYLCASSLTGGAYTEAFFGQGTRLTVV.

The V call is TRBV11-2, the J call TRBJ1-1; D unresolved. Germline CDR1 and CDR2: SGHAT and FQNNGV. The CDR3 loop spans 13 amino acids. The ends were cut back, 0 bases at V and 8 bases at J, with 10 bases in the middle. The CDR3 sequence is CASSLERQTEAFF. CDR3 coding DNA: TGTGCCAGCAGCTTAGAACGGCAGACAGAAGCTTTCTTT.

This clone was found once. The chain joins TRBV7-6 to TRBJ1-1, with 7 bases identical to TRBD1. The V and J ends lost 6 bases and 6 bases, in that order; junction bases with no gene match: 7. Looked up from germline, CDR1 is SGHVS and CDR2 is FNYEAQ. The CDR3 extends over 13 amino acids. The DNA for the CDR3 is TGTGCCAGCAGGCCTAGGACAGGCGCTGAAGCTTTCTTT. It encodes CASRPRTGAEAFF.

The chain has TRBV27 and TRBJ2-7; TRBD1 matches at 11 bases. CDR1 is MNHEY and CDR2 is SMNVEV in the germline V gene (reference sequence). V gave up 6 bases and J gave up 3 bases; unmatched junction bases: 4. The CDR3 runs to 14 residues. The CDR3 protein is CASSRTGGVYEQYF. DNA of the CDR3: TGTGCCAGCAGCAGGACAGGGGGCGTCTACGAGCAGTACTTC.

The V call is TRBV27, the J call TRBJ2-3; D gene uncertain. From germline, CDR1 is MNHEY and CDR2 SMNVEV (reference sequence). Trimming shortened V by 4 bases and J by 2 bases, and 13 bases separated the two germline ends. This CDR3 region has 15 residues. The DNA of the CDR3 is TGTGCCAGCAGTTCCGGGCGACTGTACACAGATACGCAGTATTTT. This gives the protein CASSSGRLYTDTQYF.

In nucleotides, the CDR3 is TGCGCCAGCAGCTTGGACGGGAACTCCTACGAGCAGTACTTC. This codes for CASSLDGNSYEQYF. This sequence joins TRBV5-1 and TRBJ2-7; perhaps TRBD2 as D (5 bases). The V gene's germline CDR1 is SGHRS and CDR2 YFSETQ. This CDR3 contains 14 residues. Trimming cost V 0 bases and J 0 bases, with 7 bases left between them.

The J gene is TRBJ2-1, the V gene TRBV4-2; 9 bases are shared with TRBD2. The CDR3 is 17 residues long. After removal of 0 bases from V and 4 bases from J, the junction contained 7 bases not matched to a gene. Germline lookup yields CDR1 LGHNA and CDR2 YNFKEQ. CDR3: CASSQDLSGRPYNEQFF. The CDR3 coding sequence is TGTGCCAGCAGCCAAGATTTGAGCGGGAGGCCGTACAATGAGCAGTTCTTC.

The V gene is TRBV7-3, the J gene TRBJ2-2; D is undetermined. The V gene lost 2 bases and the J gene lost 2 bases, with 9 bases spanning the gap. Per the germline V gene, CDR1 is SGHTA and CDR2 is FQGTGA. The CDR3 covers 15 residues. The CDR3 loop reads CASSLLGSNTGELFF. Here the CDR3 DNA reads TGTGCCAGCAGCTTATTAGGTTCAAACACCGGGGAGCTGTTTTTT.